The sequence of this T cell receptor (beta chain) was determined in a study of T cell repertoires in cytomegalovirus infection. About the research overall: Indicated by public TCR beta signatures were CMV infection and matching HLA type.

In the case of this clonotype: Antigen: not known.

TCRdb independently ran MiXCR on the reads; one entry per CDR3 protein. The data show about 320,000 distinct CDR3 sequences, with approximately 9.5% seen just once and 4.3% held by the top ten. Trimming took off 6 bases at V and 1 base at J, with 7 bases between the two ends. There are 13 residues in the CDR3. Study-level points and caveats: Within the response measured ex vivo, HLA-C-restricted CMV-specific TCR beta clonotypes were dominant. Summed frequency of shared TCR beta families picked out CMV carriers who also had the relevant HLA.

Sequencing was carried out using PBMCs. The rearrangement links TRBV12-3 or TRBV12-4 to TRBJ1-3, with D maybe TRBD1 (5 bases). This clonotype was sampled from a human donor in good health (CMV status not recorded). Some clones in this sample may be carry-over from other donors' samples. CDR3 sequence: CASRRTSGNTIYF. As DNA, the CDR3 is TGTGCCAGCAGAAGGACATCTGGAAACACCATATATTTT.